This entry lists 18 T cell receptor beta chains sequenced from one sample in a study of T cells after yellow fever vaccination. TCRdb ran MiXCR on the 5' RACE reads and lists one entry per CDR3 protein. The sample carries some 550,000 distinct CDR3 sequences, roughly 19% recorded once. The specimen was PBMCs, collected 15 days after the yellow fever booster vaccination. Every receptor here comes from a man younger than 40 who received the YFV17D yellow fever vaccine.

This clonotype was counted between two and nine times. The chain links TRBV4-3 to TRBJ2-1; possible D gene TRBD2, 6 bases. The germline gives CDR1 LGHNA, CDR2 YSLEER. V lost 1 base and J lost 2, with 15 bases in between. CDR3 length equals 17 residues. The CDR3 DNA reads TGCGCCAGCAGCCAAGTGGGTTCGCGGGGTCCCTACAATGAGCAGTTCTTC. Its translation: CASSQVGSRGPYNEQFF.

There are a few counts of this clonotype. This sequence joins TRBV10-2 and TRBJ2-2, with 7 bases that match TRBD2. The junction had 2 bases not matched to a gene; V was cut back by 3 bases and J by 7 bases. The CDR3 totals 13 residues. Germline CDR1 is WSHSY and CDR2 is SAAADI. The CDR3 DNA is TGCGCCAGCAGTGATGGGGGGGACGGGGAGCTGTTTTTT. Translated, it gives CASSDGGDGELFF.

This chain uses TRBV20-1 with TRBJ2-7, with TRBD2 matching 8 bases. Germline CDR1 DFQATT, CDR2 SNEGSKA (reference sequence). V lost 3 bases, J lost 2 bases, and 6 bases stayed unmatched. The CDR3 loop spans 14 amino acids. CDR3 residues: CSASTVAGTYEQYF. CDR3 DNA sequence: TGCAGTGCTAGTACCGTAGCGGGGACCTACGAGCAGTACTTC.

The V and J genes are TRBV3-1 and TRBJ2-5; 7 bases are shared with TRBD2. With V trimmed by 3 bases and J by 4 bases, 8 bases remained unmatched. In germline, CDR1 is LGHDT, CDR2 YNNKEL (reference sequence). The CDR3 has 15 amino acids. CDR3: CASSQSASGAETQYF. The CDR3 DNA reads as TGTGCCAGCAGCCAGTCTGCGAGCGGGGCAGAGACCCAGTACTTC.

This clonotype was recorded a few times. The genes are TRBV3-1 and TRBJ2-3, with a weak D call TRBD2 (6 bases). The CDR3 contains 15 residues. Trimming took 1 base from V and 3 from J, leaving 11 bases between them. CDR1 is LGHDT, CDR2 YNNKEL, per germline (reference sequence). The CDR3 here is CASSQVGGLTDTQYF. The CDR3 DNA follows: TGTGCCAGCAGCCAAGTCGGGGGTCTTACAGATACGCAGTATTTT.

This chain links TRBV12-3 or TRBV12-4 with TRBJ2-1, with 10 positions matching TRBD2. There are 19 residues in the CDR3. The V gene end was trimmed by 7 bases and the J gene end by 0 bases; junction bases not matched to a gene: 15. CDR3 in amino acids: CASTTGRGSSGSSYNEQFF. The CDR3 region has the DNA TGTGCCAGCACCACGGGGAGGGGTTCTAGCGGGAGCTCCTACAATGAGCAGTTCTTC.

The V and J genes are TRBV7-8 and TRBJ1-3; TRBD1 is a possible D gene (6 bases). Germline lookup yields CDR1 SGHVS and CDR2 FQNEAQ. The ends were cut back, 5 bases at V and 5 bases at J, with 10 bases in the middle. This CDR3 region has 13 residues. The CDR3 bases are TGTGCCAGCAGCCCCGGGGGGCGAAACACCATATATTTT. This translates into CASSPGGRNTIYF.

This clonotype has more than one count but fewer than ten. The chain couples TRBV2 to TRBJ2-2; no firm D call. The CDR3 consists of 12 residues. Trimming took off 4 bases at V and 9 bases at J, with 9 bases between the two ends. Germline loops: CDR1 SNHLY, CDR2 FYNNEI. The CDR3 reads CASSVYLRELFF. CDR3 DNA sequence: TGTGCCAGCAGTGTGTACCTCCGGGAGCTGTTTTTT.

The chain recombines TRBV5-6 with TRBJ2-1; TRBD1 or TRBD2 may be the D gene (5 bases each). The CDR3 runs to 14 residues. The V gene lost 4 bases and the J gene lost 5 bases, with 13 bases spanning the gap. Germline V gene lookup returns CDR1 SGHDT and CDR2 YYEEEE. This CDR3 reads CASSIRDRNNEQFF. The CDR3 coding sequence is TGTGCCAGCAGCATCCGGGACCGAAACAATGAGCAGTTCTTC.

The chain has TRBV20-1 and TRBJ2-7; D uncertain. Germline assignment: CDR1 DFQATT and CDR2 SNEGSKA (reference sequence). The CDR3 covers 13 residues. Trimming took off 6 bases at V and 2 bases at J, with 14 bases between the two ends. CDR3 loop: CSAPGLGAYEQYF. For the CDR3, the DNA is TGCAGTGCCCCGGGTCTTGGGGCCTACGAGCAGTACTTC.

The chain uses TRBV6-2 or TRBV6-3 and TRBJ2-4, with 7 bases aligning to TRBD1. This CDR3 region has 17 residues. Germline CDR1 and CDR2: MNHEY and SVGEGT. Trimming took 4 bases from V and 0 from J; bases not matched to a gene: 9. DNA for the CDR3: TGTGCCAGCAGTTCTTCAACAGGGGCACGAGCCAAAAACATTCAGTACTTC. The encoded protein is CASSSSTGARAKNIQYF.

This clonotype turned up a few times. V usage is TRBV12-3 or TRBV12-4 and J usage is TRBJ1-4; unclear D gene. Trimming took 3 bases from V and 7 from J, leaving 12 bases between them. This CDR3 is built from 14 residues. CDR3 sequence reads: CASSFRKDGEKLFF. CDR3 DNA: TGTGCCAGCAGTTTTCGGAAGGATGGTGAAAAACTGTTTTTT.

This clonotype was picked up a small number of times. The CDR3 sequence: CASSDLAGGSRYRSQYF. The CDR3 coding sequence is TGTGCCAGCAGTGACCTAGCGGGAGGCAGCCGCTATAGGTCCCAGTACTTC. The chain couples TRBV6-2 or TRBV6-3 to TRBJ2-5; TRBD2 agrees at 11 bases. Losses at the gene ends were 5 bases for V and 9 bases for J; bases not matched to a gene: 17. The germline V gene encodes CDR1 MNHEY and CDR2 SVGEGT. The CDR3 is 17 residues long.

This clonotype has more than one count but fewer than ten. The chain recombines TRBV4-2 with TRBJ2-1; D is possibly TRBD1 (6 bases). The CDR3 consists of 15 residues. Germline V lookup: CDR1 LGHNA, CDR2 YNFKEQ. V dropped 5 bases and J dropped 4 bases, with 15 bases sitting between them. The CDR3 sequence: CASSSPGHTYNEQFF. The CDR3 DNA is TGTGCCAGCAGCTCCCCGGGACATACGTACAATGAGCAGTTCTTC.

The CDR3 DNA is TGCGCCAGCAGCTTGGGAGGAGGGGTGAGAGATACGCAGTATTTT. Translation: CASSLGGGVRDTQYF. The chain carries TRBV5-1 and TRBJ2-3; perhaps TRBD2 as D (6 bases). This CDR3 contains 15 residues. Trimming left V 0 bases short and J 5 bases short, with 13 bases between. Germline-derived CDR1 and CDR2 are SGHRS and YFSETQ.

V usage is TRBV28 and J usage is TRBJ2-1; D gene uncertain. This CDR3 contains 11 residues. V was cut by 8 bases and J by 15 bases, with 17 bases left in between. Germline lookup yields CDR1 MDHEN and CDR2 SYDVKM. CDR3 in DNA: TGTGCCAGCTTCGATGGGTCAATGGGGTTCTTC. As protein: CASFDGSMGFF.

The rearrangement joins TRBV28 to TRBJ2-1; 10 positions match TRBD1. Germline V gene lookup returns CDR1 MDHEN and CDR2 SYDVKM. V shed 3 bases and J 1 base; nucleotides not matched to a gene: 6. This CDR3 comprises 17 residues. Written as DNA, the CDR3 is TGTGCCAGCAGTTTGGGACAGGGGCGGCCATCCTACAATGAGCAGTTCTTC. Translated, it gives CASSLGQGRPSYNEQFF.

The genes are TRBV5-1 and TRBJ2-1; no clear D. Germline V gives CDR1 SGHRS, CDR2 YFSETQ. CDR3 length equals 12 residues. Trimming stripped 1 base from V and 10 bases from J, with 9 bases between. Here the CDR3 DNA reads TGCGCCAGCAGCTTGACGGGCGCCGAGCAGTTCTTC. It specifies CASSLTGAEQFF.